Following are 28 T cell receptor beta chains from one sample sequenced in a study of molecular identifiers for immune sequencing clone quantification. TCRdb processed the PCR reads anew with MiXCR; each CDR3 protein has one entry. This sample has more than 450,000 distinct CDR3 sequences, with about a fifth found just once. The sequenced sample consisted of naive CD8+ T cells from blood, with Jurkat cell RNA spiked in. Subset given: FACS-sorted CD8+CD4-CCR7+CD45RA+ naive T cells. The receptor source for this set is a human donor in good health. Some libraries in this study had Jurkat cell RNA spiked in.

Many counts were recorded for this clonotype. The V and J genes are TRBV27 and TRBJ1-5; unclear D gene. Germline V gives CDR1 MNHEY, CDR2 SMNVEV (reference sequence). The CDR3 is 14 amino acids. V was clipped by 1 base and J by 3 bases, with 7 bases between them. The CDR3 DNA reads TGTGCCAGCAGTTTATGGGGTCCCAATCAGCCCCAGCATTTT. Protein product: CASSLWGPNQPQHF.

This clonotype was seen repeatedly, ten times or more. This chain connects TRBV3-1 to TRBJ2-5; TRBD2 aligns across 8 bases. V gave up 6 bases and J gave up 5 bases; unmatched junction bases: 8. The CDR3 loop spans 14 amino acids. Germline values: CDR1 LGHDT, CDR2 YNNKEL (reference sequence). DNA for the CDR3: TGTGCCAGCAGTCTAGCGGGCGCCCACGAGACCCAGTACTTC. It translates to CASSLAGAHETQYF.

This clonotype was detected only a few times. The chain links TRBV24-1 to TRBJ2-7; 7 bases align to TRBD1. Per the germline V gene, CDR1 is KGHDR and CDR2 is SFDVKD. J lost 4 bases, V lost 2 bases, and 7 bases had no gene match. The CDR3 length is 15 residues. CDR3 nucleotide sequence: TGTGCCACCAGTGATTCGACAGGGCCATATTACGAGCAGTACTTC. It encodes CATSDSTGPYYEQYF.

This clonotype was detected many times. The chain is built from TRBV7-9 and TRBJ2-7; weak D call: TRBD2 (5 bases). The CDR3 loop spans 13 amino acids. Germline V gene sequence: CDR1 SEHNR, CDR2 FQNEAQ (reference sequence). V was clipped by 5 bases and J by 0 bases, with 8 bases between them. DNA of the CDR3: TGTGCCAGCAGCACCGGGAACTCCTACGAGCAGTACTTC. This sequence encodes CASSTGNSYEQYF.

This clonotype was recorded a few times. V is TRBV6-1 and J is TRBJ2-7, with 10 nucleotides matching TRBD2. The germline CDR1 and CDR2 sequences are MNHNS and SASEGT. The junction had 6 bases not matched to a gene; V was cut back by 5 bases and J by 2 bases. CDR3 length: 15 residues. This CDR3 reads CASSIDTSGTYEQYF. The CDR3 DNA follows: TGTGCCAGCAGTATTGATACTAGCGGGACCTACGAGCAGTACTTC.

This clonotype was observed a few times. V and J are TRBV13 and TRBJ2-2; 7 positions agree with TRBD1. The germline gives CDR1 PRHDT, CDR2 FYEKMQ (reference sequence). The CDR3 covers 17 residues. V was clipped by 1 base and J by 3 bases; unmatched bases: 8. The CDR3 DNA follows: TGTGCCAGCAGCTTAGTAGACAGGGAGATGGACACCGGGGAGCTGTTTTTT. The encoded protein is CASSLVDREMDTGELFF.

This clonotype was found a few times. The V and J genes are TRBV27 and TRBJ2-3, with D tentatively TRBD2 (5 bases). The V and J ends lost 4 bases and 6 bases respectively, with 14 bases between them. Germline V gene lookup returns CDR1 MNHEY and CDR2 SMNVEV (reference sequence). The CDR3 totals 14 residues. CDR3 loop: CASSSEYSSDTQYF. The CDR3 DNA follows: TGTGCCAGCAGTTCAGAATATTCTAGCGATACGCAGTATTTT.

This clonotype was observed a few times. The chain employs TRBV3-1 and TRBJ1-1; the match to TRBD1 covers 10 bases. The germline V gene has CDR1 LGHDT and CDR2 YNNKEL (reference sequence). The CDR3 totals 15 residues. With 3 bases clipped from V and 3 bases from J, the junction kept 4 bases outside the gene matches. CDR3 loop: CASSHGTGDYTEAFF. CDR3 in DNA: TGTGCCAGCAGCCACGGGACAGGGGATTACACTGAAGCTTTCTTT. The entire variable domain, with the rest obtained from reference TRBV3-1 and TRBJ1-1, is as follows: DTAVSQTPKYLVTQMGNDKSIKCEQNLGHDTMYWYKQDSKKFLKIMFSYNNKELIINETVPNRFSPKSPDKAHLNLHINSLELGDSAVYFCASSHGTGDYTEAFFGQGTRLTVV.

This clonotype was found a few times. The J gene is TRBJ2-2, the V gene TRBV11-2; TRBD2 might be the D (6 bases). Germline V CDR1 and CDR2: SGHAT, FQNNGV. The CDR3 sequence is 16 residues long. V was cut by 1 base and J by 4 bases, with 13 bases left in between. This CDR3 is CASSLGSGEATGELFF. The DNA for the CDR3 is TGTGCCAGCAGCTTAGGTAGCGGAGAAGCCACCGGGGAGCTGTTTTTT.

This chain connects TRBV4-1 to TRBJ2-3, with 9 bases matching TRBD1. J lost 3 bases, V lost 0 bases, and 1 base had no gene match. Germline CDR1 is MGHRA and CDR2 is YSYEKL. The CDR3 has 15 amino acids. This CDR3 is CASSQEGQGTDTQYF. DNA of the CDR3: TGCGCCAGCAGCCAAGAGGGACAGGGAACAGATACGCAGTATTTT.

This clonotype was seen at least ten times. The DNA for the CDR3 is TGCAGTGCTAGACCCAAGTGGGCGGGGGGTTTCGTCTACGAGCAGTACTTC. This gives the protein CSARPKWAGGFVYEQYF. This chain uses TRBV20-1 with TRBJ2-7; 8 bases map to TRBD2. Germline V gives CDR1 DFQATT, CDR2 SNEGSKA (reference sequence). There are 17 residues in the CDR3. Unmatched junction bases numbered 15, after V lost 2 bases and J lost 3 bases.

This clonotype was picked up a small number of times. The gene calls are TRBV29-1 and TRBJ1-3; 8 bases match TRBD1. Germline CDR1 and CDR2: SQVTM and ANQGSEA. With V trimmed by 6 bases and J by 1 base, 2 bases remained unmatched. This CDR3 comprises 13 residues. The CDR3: CSVRQGSGNTIYF. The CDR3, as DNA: TGCAGCGTGCGACAGGGGTCTGGAAACACCATATATTTT. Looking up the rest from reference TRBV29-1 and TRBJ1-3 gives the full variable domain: SAVISQKPSRDICQRGTSLTIQCQVDSQVTMMFWYRQQPGQSLTLIATANQGSEATYESGFVIDKFPISRPNLTFSTLTVSNMSPEDSSIYLCSVRQGSGNTIYFGEGSWLTVV.

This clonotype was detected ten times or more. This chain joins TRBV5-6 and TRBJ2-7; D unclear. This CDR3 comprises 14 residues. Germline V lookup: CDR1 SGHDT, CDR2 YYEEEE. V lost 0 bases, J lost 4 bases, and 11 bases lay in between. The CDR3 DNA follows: TGTGCCAGCAGCTTGGGAGGCGTCGGGTACGAGCAGTACTTC. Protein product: CASSLGGVGYEQYF.

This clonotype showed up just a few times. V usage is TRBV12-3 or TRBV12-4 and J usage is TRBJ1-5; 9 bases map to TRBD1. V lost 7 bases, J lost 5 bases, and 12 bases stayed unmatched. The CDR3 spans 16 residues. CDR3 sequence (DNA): TGTGCCAGCAATATAGTGGGACAGGGAGACGATCAGCCCCAGCATTTT. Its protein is CASNIVGQGDDQPQHF.

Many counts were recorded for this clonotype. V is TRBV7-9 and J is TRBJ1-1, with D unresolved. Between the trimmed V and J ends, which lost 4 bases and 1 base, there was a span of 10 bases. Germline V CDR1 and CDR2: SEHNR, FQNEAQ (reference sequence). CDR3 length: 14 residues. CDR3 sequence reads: CASSSTEGNTEAFF. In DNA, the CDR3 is TGTGCCAGCAGCTCAACAGAGGGGAACACTGAAGCTTTCTTT.

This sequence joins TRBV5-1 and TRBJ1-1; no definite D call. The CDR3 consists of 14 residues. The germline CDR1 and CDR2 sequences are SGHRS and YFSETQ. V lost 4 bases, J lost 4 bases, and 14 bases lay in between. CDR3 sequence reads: CASSPYGPSTEAFF. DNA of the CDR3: TGCGCCAGCAGCCCGTACGGACCCTCCACTGAAGCTTTCTTT.

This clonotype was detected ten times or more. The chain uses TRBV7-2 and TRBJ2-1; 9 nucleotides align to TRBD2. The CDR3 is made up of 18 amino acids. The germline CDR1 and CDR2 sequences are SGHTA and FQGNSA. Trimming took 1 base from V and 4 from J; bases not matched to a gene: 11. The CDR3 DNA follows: TGTGCCAGCAGCTTAGATTCTCGACTAGCGGAAGAATACAATGAGCAGTTCTTC. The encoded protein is CASSLDSRLAEEYNEQFF.

The CDR3 region is CATSSRGERSNEQYF. CDR3 DNA sequence: TGTGCCACCAGCTCCAGGGGGGAAAGGTCTAACGAGCAGTACTTC. This rearrangement joins TRBV15 to TRBJ2-7; D is possibly TRBD1 (7 bases). This CDR3 is built from 15 residues. Trimming removed 5 bases from V and 5 bases from J, with 19 bases in between. Germline V lookup: CDR1 LNHNV, CDR2 YYDKDF (reference sequence).

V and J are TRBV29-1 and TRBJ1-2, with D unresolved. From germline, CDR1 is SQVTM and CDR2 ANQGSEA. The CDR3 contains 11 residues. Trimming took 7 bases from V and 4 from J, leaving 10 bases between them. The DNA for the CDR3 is TGCAGCGCTGACTCCTCCTATGGCTACACCTTC. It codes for CSADSSYGYTF.

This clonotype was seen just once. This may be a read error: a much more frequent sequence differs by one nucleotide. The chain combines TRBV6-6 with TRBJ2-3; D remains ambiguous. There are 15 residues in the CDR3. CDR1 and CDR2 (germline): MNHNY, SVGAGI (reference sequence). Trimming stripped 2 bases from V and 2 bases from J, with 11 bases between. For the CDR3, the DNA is TGTGCCAGCAGTTACGAGATGGGCGACACAGATACGCAGTATTTT. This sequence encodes CASSYEMGDTDTQYF.

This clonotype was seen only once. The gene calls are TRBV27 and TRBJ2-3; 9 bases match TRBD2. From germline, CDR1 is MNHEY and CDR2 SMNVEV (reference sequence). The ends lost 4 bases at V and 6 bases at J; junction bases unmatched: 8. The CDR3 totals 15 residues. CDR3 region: CASSWVSGRRDTQYF. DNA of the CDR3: TGTGCCAGCAGTTGGGTCAGCGGGAGGAGGGATACGCAGTATTTT.

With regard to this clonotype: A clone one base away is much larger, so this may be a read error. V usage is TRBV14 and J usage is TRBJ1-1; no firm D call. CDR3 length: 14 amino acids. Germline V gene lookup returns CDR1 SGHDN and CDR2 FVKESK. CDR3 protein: CASSQDIRGTEALF. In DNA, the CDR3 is TGTGCCAGCAGCCAAGACATTCGGGGAACTGAAGCTCTCTTT.

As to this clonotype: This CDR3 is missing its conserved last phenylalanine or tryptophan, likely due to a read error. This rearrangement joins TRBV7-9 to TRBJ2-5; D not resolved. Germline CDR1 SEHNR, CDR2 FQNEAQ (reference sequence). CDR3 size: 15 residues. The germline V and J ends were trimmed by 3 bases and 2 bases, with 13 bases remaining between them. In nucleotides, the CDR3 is TGTGCCAGCAGCTTCGGCGTTAAGGGACAAGAGACCCAGTACTCC. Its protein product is CASSFGVKGQETQYS.

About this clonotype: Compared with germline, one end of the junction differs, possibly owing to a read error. This chain's CDR3 is CASSVEGHGEPFF. The CDR3 DNA sequence: TGTGCCAGCAGCGTGGAGGGCCACGGGGAGCCGTTTTTT. This chain uses TRBV9 with TRBJ2-2; tentatively, D is TRBD2 (6 bases). CDR3 size: 13 residues. CDR1 is SGDLS and CDR2 is YYNGEE in the germline V gene.

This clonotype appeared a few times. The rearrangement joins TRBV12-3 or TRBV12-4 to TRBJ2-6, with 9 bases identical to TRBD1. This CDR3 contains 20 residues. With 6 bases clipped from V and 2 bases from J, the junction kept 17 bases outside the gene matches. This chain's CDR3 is CASSKDRGQGPDPGANVLTF. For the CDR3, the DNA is TGTGCCAGCAGCAAGGATAGGGGACAGGGTCCCGACCCTGGGGCCAACGTCCTGACTTTC.

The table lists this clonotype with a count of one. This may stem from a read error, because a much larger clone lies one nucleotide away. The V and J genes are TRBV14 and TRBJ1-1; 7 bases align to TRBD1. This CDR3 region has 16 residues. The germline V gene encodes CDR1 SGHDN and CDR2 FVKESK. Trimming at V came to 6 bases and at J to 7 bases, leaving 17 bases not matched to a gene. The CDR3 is CASRQKVPGTALEAFF. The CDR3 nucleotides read TGTGCCAGCAGACAGAAAGTTCCAGGGACAGCACTTGAAGCTTTCTTT. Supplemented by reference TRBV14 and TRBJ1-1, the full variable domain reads EAGVTQFPSHSVIEKGQTVTLRCDPISGHDNLYWYRRVMGKEIKFLLHFVKESKQDESGMPNNRFLAERTGGTYSTLKVQPAELEDSGVYFCASRQKVPGTALEAFFGQGTRLTVV.

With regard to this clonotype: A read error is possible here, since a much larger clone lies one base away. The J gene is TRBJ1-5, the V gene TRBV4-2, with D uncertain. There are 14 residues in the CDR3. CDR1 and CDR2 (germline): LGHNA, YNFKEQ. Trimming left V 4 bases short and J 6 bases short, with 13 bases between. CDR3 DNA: TGTGCCAGCAGCCCGGACGGGTCCGCTCAGCCCCAGCATTTT. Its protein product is CASSPDGSAQPQHF.

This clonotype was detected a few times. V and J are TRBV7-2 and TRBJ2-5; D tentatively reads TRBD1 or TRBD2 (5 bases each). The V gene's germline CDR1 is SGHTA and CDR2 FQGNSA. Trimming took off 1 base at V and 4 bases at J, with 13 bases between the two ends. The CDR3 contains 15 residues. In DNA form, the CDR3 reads TGTGCCAGCAGCTTAGGAGGGGTGCAGGGAGAGACCCAGTACTTC. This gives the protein CASSLGGVQGETQYF.